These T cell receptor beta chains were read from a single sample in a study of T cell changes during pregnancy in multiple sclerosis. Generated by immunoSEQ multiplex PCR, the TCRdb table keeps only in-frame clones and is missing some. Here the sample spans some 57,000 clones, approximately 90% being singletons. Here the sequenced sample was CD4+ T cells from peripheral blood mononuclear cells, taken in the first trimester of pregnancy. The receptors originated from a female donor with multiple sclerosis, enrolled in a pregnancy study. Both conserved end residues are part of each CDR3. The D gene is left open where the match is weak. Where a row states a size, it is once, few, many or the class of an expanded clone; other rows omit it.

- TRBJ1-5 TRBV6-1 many TGTGCCAGCAGTGAAGGTCAGGGCGGCAATCAGCCCCAGCATTTT CASSEGQGGNQPQHF
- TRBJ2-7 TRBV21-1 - TGTGCCAGCAGCAAAGTAGGCAACAGGGCCCGATACGAGCAGTACTTC CASSKVGNRARYEQYF
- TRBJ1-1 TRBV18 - TGTGCCAGCTCACCGGGTAGCATGAACACTGAAGCTTTCTTT CASSPGSMNTEAFF
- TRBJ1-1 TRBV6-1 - TGTGCCAGCAGTGAAGCGCTACGGAACACTGAAGCTTTCTTT CASSEALRNTEAFF
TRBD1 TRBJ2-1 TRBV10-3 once TGTGCCATTACGGGACAGTTGAAGAATGAGCAGTTCTTC CAITGQLKNEQFF
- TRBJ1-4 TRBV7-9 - TGTGCCAGCAGCTTAACTCGGGGGTCAACTAATGAAAAACTGTTTTTT CASSLTRGSTNEKLFF
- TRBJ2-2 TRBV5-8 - TGTGCCAGCAGCGTCATTCTCGGAGGCACCGGGGAGCTGTTTTTT CASSVILGGTGELFF
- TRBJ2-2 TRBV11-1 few TGTGCCAGCAGCTTAGTTCCCTCCAACACCGGGGAGCTGTTTTTT CASSLVPSNTGELFF
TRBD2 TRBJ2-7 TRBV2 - TGTGCCAGCAGGGCGGGGGGGTCCTACGAGCAGTACTTC CASRAGGSYEQYF
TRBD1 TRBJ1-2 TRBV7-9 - TGTGCCAGCAGCCGACTCACTGCGGACAGGGCGGATGGCTACACCTTC CASSRLTADRADGYTF
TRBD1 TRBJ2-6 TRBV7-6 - TGTGCCAGCAGCGAAGGACAGGGTTTAGGTGGGGCCAACGTCCTGACTTTC CASSEGQGLGGANVLTF
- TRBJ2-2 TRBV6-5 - TGTGCCAGCAGTCGACAGGTCCCCGGGGAGCTGTTTTTT CASSRQVPGELFF
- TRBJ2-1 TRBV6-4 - TGTGCCAGCAGTCCCCCGAGCGGTGACAATGAGCAGTTCTTC CASSPPSGDNEQFF
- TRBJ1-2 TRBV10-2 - TGCGCCAGCAGCCCCCTACAGGGAGAGGCTTCCTACACCTTC CASSPLQGEASYTF
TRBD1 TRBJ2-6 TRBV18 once TGTGCCAGCTCACCACTTACAGGGGGAATTCTCTCTGGGGCCAACGTCCTGACTTTC CASSPLTGGILSGANVLTF
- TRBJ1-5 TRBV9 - TGTGCCAGCAGCGTAGCTTTGGGGGCCGATCAGCCCCAGCATTTT CASSVALGADQPQHF
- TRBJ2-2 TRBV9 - TGTGCCAGCAGCGCCAGGACAAACCTTAGGGCCGGGGAGCTGTTTTTT CASSARTNLRAGELFF
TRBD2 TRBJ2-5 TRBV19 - TGTGCCAGTAGTAAACCCCTCCTAGCGGGGCAAGAGACCCAGTACTTC CASSKPLLAGQETQYF
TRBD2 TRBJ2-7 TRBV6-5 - TGTGCCAGTACGGGGGGCTCCTACGAGCAGTACTTC CASTGGSYEQYF
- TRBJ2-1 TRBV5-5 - TGTGCCAGCACCACAAGCCGGACAGAGAATGAGCAGTTCTTC CASTTSRTENEQFF
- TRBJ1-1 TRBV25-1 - TGTGCCAGCAGGCCCCAGGGAAACACTGAAGCTTTCTTT CASRPQGNTEAFF
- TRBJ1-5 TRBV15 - TGTGCCACCAGCAGAGCAACAGGGACCCGCAATCAGCCCCAGCATTTT CATSRATGTRNQPQHF
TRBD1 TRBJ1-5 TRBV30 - TGTGCCCGGAAGCACGGGACAGGAGGTCAGCCCCAGCATTTT CARKHGTGGQPQHF
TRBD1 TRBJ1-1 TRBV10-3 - TGTGCCATCAGGACGGAACAGGGGTCTCAAGCTTTCTTT CAIRTEQGSQAFF
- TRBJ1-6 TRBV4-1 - TGCGCCAGCAGCCAAGATGGCAGGCCCGGCTATTCACCCCTCCACTTT CASSQDGRPGYSPLHF
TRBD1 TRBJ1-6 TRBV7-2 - TGTGCCAGCAGCTTACAATCCGGGACAGGGCTTTATTCACCCCTCCACTTT CASSLQSGTGLYSPLHF
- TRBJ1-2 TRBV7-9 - TGTGCCAGCAGCACCAGGGAAGGCCGAGGCTACACCTTC CASSTREGRGYTF
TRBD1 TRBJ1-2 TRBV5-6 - TGTGCCAGCAGCTTGAGGCAGGGGGTCTATGGCTACACCTTC CASSLRQGVYGYTF
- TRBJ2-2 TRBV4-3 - TGCGCCAGCAGCCATGCCTGGGCGGGGCGTAGGACCGGGGAGCTGTTTTTT CASSHAWAGRRTGELFF
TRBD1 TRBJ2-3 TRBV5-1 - TGCGCCAGCAGCTTCAGGGGGCAAAGTATCGATACGCAGTATTTT CASSFRGQSIDTQYF
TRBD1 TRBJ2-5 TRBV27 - TGTGCCAGCGTACCGACAGGAAGGGGGCGAGAGACCCAGTACTTC CASVPTGRGRETQYF
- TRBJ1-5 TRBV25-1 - TGTGCCAGCAGTTCTAGGCAGGGAGGGCAGCCCCAGCATTTT CASSSRQGGQPQHF
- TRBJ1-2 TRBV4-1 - TGCGCCAGCAGCCAAGGAGGATATGGGAACTATGGCTACACCTTC CASSQGGYGNYGYTF
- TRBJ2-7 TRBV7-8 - TGTGCCAGCGGGACTCCCTCCCTTTACGAGCAGTACTTC CASGTPSLYEQYF
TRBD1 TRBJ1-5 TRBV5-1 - TGCGCCAGCAGCTCGACAGGGGATAATCAGCCCCAGCATTTT CASSSTGDNQPQHF
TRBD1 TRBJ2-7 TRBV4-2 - TGTGCCAGCAGCGGGCAGGGGGCGAACGAGCAGTACTTC CASSGQGANEQYF
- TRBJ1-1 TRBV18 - TGTGCCAGCTCACCACTTCCGGGAGGAGACACTGAAGCTTTCTTT CASSPLPGGDTEAFF
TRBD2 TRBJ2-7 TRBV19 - TGTGCCAGTAGTCTTGCTAGCGGGGGGTTCTTCTCCTACGAGCAGTACTTC CASSLASGGFFSYEQYF
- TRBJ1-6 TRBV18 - TGTGCCAGCTCACCGGGGGCAGGGGACTCACCCCTCCACTTT CASSPGAGDSPLHF
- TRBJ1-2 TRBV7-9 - TGTGCCAGCGGAGGGGGGGCCGGTAACTATGGCTACACCTTC CASGGGAGNYGYTF
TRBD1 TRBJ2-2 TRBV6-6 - TGTGCCAGCAGTAGCGGCAGGGGGCAATTTATCGGGGAGCTGTTTTTT CASSSGRGQFIGELFF